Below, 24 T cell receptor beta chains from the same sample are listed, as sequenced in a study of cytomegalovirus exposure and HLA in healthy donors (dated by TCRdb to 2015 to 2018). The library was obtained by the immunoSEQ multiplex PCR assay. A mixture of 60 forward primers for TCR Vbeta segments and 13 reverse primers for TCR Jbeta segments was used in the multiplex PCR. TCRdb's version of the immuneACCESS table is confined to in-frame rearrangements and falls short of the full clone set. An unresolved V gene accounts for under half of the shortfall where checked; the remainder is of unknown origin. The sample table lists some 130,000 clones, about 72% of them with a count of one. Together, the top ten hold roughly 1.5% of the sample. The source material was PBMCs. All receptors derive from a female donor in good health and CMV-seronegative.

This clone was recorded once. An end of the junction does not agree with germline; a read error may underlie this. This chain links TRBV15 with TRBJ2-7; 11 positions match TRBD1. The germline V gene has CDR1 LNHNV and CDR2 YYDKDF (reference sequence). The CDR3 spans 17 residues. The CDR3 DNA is TGTGCCACCAGCAGAGATGGGACAGGGGGGCCCTCCGACGAGCAGTACTTC. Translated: CATSRDGTGGPSDEQYF. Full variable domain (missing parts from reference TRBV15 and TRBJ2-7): DAMVIQNPRYQVTQFGKPVTLSCSQTLNHNVMYWYQQKSSQAPKLLFHYYDKDFNNEADTPDNFQSRRPNTSFCFLDIRSPGLGDTAMYLCATSRDGTGGPSDEQYFGPGTRLTVT.

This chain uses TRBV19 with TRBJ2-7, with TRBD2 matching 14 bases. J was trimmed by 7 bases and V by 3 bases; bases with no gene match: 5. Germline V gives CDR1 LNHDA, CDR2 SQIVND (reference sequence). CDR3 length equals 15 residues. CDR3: CASSMGGLAGEEQYF. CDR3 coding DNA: TGTGCCAGTAGTATGGGGGGACTAGCGGGAGAAGAGCAGTACTTC.

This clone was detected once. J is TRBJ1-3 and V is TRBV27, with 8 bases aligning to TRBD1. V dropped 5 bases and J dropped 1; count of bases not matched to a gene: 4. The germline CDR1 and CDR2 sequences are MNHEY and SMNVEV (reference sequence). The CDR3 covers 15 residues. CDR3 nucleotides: TGTGCCAGCAGTCCCAGGACAGGGTCTGGAAACACCATATATTTT. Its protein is CASSPRTGSGNTIYF.

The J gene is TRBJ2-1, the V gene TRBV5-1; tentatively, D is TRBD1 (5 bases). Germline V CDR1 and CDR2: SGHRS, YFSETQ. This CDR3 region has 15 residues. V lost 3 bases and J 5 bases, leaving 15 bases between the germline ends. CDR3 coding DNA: TGCGCCAGCAGCTATACAGGCCGGGCCAACAATGAGCAGTTCTTC. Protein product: CASSYTGRANNEQFF.

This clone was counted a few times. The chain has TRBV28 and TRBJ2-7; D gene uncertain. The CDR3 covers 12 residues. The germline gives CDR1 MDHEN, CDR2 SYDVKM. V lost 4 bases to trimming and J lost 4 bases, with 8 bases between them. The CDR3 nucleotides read TGTGCCAGCAGTTCCGACGGGTACGAGCAGTACTTC. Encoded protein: CASSSDGYEQYF. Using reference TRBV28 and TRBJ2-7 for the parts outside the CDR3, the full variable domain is DVKVTQSSRYLVKRTGEKVFLECVQDMDHENMFWYRQDPGLGLRLIYFSYDVKMKEKGDIPEGYSVSREKKERFSLILESASTNQTSMYLCASSSDGYEQYFGPGTRLTVT.

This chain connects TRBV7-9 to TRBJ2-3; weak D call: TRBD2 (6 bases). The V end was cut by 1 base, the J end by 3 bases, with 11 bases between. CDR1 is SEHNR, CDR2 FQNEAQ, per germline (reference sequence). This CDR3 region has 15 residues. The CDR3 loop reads CASSLVTGATDTQYF. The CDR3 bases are TGTGCCAGCAGCTTAGTCACGGGAGCGACAGATACGCAGTATTTT.

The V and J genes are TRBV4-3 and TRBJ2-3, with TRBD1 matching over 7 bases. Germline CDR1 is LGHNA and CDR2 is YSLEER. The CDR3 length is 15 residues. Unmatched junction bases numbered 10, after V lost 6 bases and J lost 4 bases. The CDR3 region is CASSQRDRAADTQYF. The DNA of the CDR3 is TGCGCCAGCAGTCAACGAGACAGGGCGGCAGATACGCAGTATTTT.

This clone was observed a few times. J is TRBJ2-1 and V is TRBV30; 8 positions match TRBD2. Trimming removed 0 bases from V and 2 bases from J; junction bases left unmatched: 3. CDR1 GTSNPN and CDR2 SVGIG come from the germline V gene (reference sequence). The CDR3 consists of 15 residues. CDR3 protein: CAWSVTSGPYNEQFF. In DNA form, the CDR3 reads TGTGCCTGGAGTGTAACTAGCGGACCCTACAATGAGCAGTTCTTC.

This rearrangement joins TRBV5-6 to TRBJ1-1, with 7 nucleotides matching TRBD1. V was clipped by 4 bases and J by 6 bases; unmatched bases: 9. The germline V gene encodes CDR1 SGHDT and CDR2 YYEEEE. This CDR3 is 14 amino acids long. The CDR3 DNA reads TGTGCCAGCAGCACCACAGGGGAAGTCTCTGAAGCTTTCTTT. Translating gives CASSTTGEVSEAFF.

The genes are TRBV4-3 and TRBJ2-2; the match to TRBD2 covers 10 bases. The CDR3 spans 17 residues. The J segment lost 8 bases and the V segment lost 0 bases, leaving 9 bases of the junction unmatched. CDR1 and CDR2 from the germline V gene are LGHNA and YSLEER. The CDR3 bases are TGCGCCAGCAGCCAAGATTCTCAGTCTAGCGGGAGAGGGGAGCTGTTTTTT. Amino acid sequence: CASSQDSQSSGRGELFF.

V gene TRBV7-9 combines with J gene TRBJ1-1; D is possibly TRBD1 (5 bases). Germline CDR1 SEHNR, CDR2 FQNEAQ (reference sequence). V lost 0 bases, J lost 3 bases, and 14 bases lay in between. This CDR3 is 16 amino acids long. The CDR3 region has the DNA TGTGCCAGCAGCTTAGCGCGGGGGGGAGCGGACACTGAAGCTTTCTTT. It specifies CASSLARGGADTEAFF.

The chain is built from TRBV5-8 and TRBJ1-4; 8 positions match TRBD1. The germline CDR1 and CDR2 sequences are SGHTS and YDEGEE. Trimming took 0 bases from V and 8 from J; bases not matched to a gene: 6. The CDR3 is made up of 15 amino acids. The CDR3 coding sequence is TGTGCCAGCAGCTTGGCCGGACAGGGCCGGGAAAAACTGTTTTTT. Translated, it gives CASSLAGQGREKLFF. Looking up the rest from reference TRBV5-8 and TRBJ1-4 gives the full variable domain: EAGVTQSPTHLIKTRGQQATLRCSPISGHTSVYWYQQALGLGLQFLLWYDEGEERNRGNFPPRFSGRQFPNYSSELNVNALELEDSALYLCASSLAGQGREKLFFGSGTQLSVL.

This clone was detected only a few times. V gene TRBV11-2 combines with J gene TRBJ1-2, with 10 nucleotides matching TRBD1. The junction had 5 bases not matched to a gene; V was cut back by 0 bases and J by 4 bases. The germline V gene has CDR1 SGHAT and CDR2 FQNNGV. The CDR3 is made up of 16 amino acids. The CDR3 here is CASSLDAGTGAYGYTF. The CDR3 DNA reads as TGTGCCAGCAGCTTAGATGCGGGGACAGGGGCCTATGGCTACACCTTC.

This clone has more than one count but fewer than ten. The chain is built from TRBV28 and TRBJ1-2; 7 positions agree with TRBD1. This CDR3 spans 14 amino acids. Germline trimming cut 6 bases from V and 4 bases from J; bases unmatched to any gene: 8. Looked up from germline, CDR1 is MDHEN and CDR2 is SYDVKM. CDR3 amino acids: CASSSQGPTYGYTF. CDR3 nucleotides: TGTGCCAGCAGCTCACAGGGGCCGACCTATGGCTACACCTTC.

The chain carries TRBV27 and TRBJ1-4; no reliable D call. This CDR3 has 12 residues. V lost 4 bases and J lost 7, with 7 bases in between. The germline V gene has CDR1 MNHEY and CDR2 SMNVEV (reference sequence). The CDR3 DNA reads TGTGCCAGCAGTTCCTCGGGTGAAAAACTGTTTTTT. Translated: CASSSSGEKLFF.

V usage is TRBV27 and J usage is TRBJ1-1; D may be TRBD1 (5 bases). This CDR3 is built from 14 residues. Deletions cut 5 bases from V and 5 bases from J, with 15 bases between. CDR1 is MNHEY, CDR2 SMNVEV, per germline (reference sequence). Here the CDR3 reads CASSRRIGGTEAFF. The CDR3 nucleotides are TGTGCCAGCAGTCGGAGAATCGGGGGGACTGAAGCTTTCTTT.

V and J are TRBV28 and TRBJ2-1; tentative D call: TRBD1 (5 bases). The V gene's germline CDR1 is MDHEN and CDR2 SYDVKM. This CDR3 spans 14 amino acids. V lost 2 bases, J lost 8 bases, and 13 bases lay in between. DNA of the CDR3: TGTGCCAGCAGTTTAACAGGAGTTCTCTATGAGCAGTTCTTC. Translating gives CASSLTGVLYEQFF.

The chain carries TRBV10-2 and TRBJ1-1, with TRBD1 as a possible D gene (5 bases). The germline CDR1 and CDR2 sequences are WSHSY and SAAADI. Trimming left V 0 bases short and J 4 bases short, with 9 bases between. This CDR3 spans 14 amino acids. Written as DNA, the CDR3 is TGCGCCAGCAGTGAGTCGGGACTCAGCACTGAAGCTTTCTTT. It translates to CASSESGLSTEAFF.

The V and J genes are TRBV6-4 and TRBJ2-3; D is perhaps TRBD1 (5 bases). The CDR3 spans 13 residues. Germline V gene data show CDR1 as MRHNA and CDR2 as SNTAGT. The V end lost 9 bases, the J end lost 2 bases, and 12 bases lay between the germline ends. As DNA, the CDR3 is TGTGCCAGTTCGCAGGGTTTCACAGATACGCAGTATTTT. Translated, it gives CASSQGFTDTQYF.

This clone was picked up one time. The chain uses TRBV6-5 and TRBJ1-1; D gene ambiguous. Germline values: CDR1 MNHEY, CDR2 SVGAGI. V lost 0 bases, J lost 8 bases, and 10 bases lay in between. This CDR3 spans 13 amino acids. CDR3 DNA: TGTGCCAGCAGTTACTCAAAGGAGTCGGAAGCTTTCTTT. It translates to CASSYSKESEAFF.

CDR3 sequence: CASMGLAGRTDTQYF. CDR3 in DNA: TGTGCCAGCATGGGTCTAGCGGGACGCACAGATACGCAGTATTTT. The V gene is TRBV25-1, the J gene TRBJ2-3; 9 bases map to TRBD2. The CDR3 length is 15 residues. Germline V gene lookup returns CDR1 MGHDK and CDR2 SYGVNS. Trimming cost V 7 bases and J 1 base; bases outside gene matches: 6.

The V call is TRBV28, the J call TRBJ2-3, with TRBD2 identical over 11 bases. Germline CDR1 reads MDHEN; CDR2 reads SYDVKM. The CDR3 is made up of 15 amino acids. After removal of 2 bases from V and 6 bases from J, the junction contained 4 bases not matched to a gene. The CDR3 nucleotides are TGTGCCAGCAGTTTAAATGGACTAGCGGGCGATACGCAGTATTTT. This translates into CASSLNGLAGDTQYF.

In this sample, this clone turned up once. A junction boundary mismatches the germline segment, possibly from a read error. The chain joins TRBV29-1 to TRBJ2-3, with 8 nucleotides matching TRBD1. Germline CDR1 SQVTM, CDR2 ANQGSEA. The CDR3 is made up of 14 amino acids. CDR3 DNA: TGCAGCGTGGAAGGACAGGGCCTCCCAGATACGCAGTATTTT. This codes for CSVEGQGLPDTQYF.

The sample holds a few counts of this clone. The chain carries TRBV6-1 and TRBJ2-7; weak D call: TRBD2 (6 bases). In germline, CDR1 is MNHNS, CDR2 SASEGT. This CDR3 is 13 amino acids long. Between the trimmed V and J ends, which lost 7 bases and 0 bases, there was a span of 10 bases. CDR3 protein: CASTREASYEQYF. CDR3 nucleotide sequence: TGTGCCAGCACTAGGGAGGCCTCCTACGAGCAGTACTTC.